The present entry profiles one TCR beta chain with its context. Its antigen is still unknown. V was clipped by 7 bases and J by 2 bases; unmatched bases: 15. The germline V gene has CDR1 SGHVS and CDR2 FQNEAQ. The CDR3 length is 17 residues. Libraries were prepared by immunoSEQ multiplex PCR; TCRdb keeps only in-frame clonotypes and omits some of them. In the table there are about 35,000 clones, 75% to 90% of which are singletons. This record comes from a study of radiotherapy plus CTLA-4 blockade in lung cancer. Study context: An objective response was seen in roughly 20% of patients, and disease control in around 33%.

Those with chemo-refractory metastatic non-small-cell lung cancer were treated with focal radiation combined with CTLA-4 blockade using ipilimumab. Study conclusions and caveats: Radiotherapy plus ipilimumab was followed by expansion in blood of tumor-derived TCR clones. In blood, early T cell clone dynamics reportedly predicted response best, together with interferon-beta.

The source material was peripheral blood, sampled from a patient treated with radiotherapy plus ipilimumab. The clonotype originates from a human donor with non-small cell lung cancer who had stable disease on radiotherapy plus ipilimumab. This chain joins TRBV7-8 and TRBJ2-3; TRBD2 agrees at 7 bases. The CDR3 sequence: CASTSKGGLGVTDTQYF. As DNA, the CDR3 is TGTGCCAGCACCTCGAAGGGCGGACTAGGAGTCACAGATACGCAGTATTTT.